The 5 T cell receptor beta chains listed next were all sequenced from one sample in a study of neurological immune-mediated disorders. TCRdb recomputed calls from the 5' RACE reads with MiXCR, one row per CDR3 protein. The sample yields more than 50,000 distinct CDR3 sequences, roughly 5% seen once. Sequencing was done on a sample of PBMCs. These receptors all come from a young woman with multiple sclerosis.

This clonotype was found a few times. The V call is TRBV7-9, the J call TRBJ1-5; 10 bases match TRBD1. V was clipped by 5 bases and J by 0 bases; unmatched bases: 10. The CDR3 has 18 residues. Germline CDR1 reads SEHNR; CDR2 reads FQNEAQ (reference sequence). The CDR3 sequence: CASSIRGTGDYSNQPQHF. For the CDR3, the DNA is TGTGCCAGCAGCATCCGGGGGACAGGGGATTATAGCAATCAGCCCCAGCATTTT.

This clonotype was recorded a few times. Given the absence of the conserved phenylalanine or tryptophan at the CDR3 end, a read error is likely. This rearrangement joins TRBV3-1 to TRBJ1-2, with a weak D call TRBD1 (5 bases). V dropped 1 base and J dropped 8 bases, with 11 bases sitting between them. The CDR3 spans 13 residues. Germline values: CDR1 LGHDT, CDR2 YNNKEL (reference sequence). This CDR3 is CASSQGRDRGYTL. DNA of the CDR3: TGTGCCAGCAGCCAAGGAAGGGACCGCGGCTACACCTTA.

To note about this clonotype: A much larger clone differs by one base, so this may be a read error. V and J are TRBV27 and TRBJ1-6; D ambiguous. This CDR3 contains 10 residues. Germline CDR1 is MNHEY and CDR2 is SMNVEV (reference sequence). CDR3 in amino acids: CARKTPRRNF. CDR3 nucleotide sequence: TGTGCCAGAAAGACCCCCCGGCGAAACTTT.

A few counts support this clonotype. The V call is TRBV6-5, the J call TRBJ1-1; 7 nucleotides match TRBD1. With V trimmed by 0 bases and J by 5 bases, 12 bases remained unmatched. In germline, CDR1 is MNHEY, CDR2 SVGAGI. The CDR3 covers 17 residues. The CDR3 sequence is CASSYSAWDRGGTEAFF. DNA for the CDR3: TGTGCCAGCAGTTACTCGGCATGGGACAGAGGGGGAACTGAAGCTTTCTTT.

There are many counts of this clonotype. The chain carries TRBV5-1 and TRBJ2-2, with 10 bases fitting TRBD1. Trimming cost V 5 bases and J 10 bases; bases outside gene matches: 11. CDR3 length equals 15 residues. Looked up from germline, CDR1 is SGHRS and CDR2 is YFSETQ. The CDR3 bases are TGCGCCAGCAGTTCCCGACAGGGGGCCGAGAAGGAGCTGTTTTTT. Encoded protein: CASSSRQGAEKELFF.